These 15 T cell receptor beta chains were all obtained from the same sample, sequenced in a study of blood T cell repertoires in COVID-19. Method: immunoSEQ multiplex PCR; TCRdb's copy keeps in-frame clones and lacks some. The sample carries 200,000 to 250,000 clones, 86% recorded once. Source material: PBMCs or T cells enriched from blood (not recorded which). The receptor source for this set is a woman aged 50 to 60 in a cohort exposed to, infected with or recovered from COVID-19 (not recorded which).

The chain is built from TRBV23-1 and TRBJ1-2, with 9 nucleotides matching TRBD1. TRBV23-1 is given ORF status, its function remaining uncertain. The CDR3 covers 15 residues. The J segment lost 4 bases and the V segment lost 9 bases, leaving 12 bases of the junction unmatched. CDR3 loop: CASPSRQGGFYGYTF. CDR3 bases: TGCGCCAGTCCCTCCCGACAGGGGGGATTCTATGGCTACACCTTC.

The sample holds one count of this clone. The CDR3 DNA reads as TGTGCCAGCAGTCCGGACCGGGGAGCAAAACTGTTTTTT. Its translation: CASSPDRGAKLFF. This sequence joins TRBV6-5 and TRBJ1-4; no definite D call. V was trimmed by 5 bases and J by 10 bases, leaving 14 bases between them. The CDR3 runs 13 residues. The germline gives CDR1 MNHEY, CDR2 SVGAGI.

The CDR3 region has the DNA TGTGCCAGCAGCCTAGCGGGGGAATCTGTCTGGGACAAAAACATTCAGTACTTC. Protein sequence: CASSLAGESVWDKNIQYF. The rearrangement links TRBV9 to TRBJ2-4; 10 bases line up with TRBD2. The germline gives CDR1 SGDLS, CDR2 YYNGEE. This CDR3 spans 18 amino acids. J was trimmed by 3 bases and V by 4 bases; bases with no gene match: 13.

The V and J genes are TRBV7-2 and TRBJ2-1, with 8 bases lining up with TRBD2. The CDR3 spans 17 residues. V lost 5 bases, J lost 6 bases, and 15 bases stayed unmatched. CDR1 is SGHTA and CDR2 is FQGNSA in the germline V gene. CDR3 coding DNA: TGTGCCAGCAGCCTTACCGTCGGGCTAGCGGGTCTCAATGAGCAGTTCTTC. Protein sequence: CASSLTVGLAGLNEQFF.

The rearrangement joins TRBV5-4 to TRBJ1-1; D uncertain. V lost 5 bases, J lost 1 base, and 9 bases lay in between. CDR3 length: 13 amino acids. Germline loops: CDR1 SGHNT, CDR2 YYREEE (reference sequence). CDR3 sequence (DNA): TGTGCCAGCAGGAGAACCCCGAACACTGAAGCTTTCTTT. It specifies CASRRTPNTEAFF.

Here the CDR3 reads CASSFGAGSPYEQYF. Here the CDR3 DNA reads TGTGCCAGCAGCTTTGGGGCAGGCAGCCCCTACGAGCAGTACTTC. V gene TRBV5-4 combines with J gene TRBJ2-7, with D maybe TRBD1 (5 bases). Per the germline V gene, CDR1 is SGHNT and CDR2 is YYREEE (reference sequence). The CDR3 consists of 15 residues. V dropped 2 bases and J dropped 2 bases, with 14 bases sitting between them.

The chain joins TRBV5-5 to TRBJ2-1; 8 positions match TRBD2. Losses at the gene ends were 4 bases for V and 8 bases for J; bases not matched to a gene: 11. The V gene's germline CDR1 is SGHKS and CDR2 YYEKEE (reference sequence). The CDR3 runs 15 residues. This CDR3 is CASSPLAGMVDEQFF. The CDR3 bases are TGTGCCAGCAGCCCCTTAGCGGGGATGGTCGATGAGCAGTTCTTC.

The rearrangement joins TRBV3-1 (or the pseudogene TRBV3-2) to TRBJ1-1; 8 nucleotides align to TRBD1. Trimming at V came to 4 bases and at J to 3 bases, leaving 7 bases not matched to a gene. Germline V gene data show CDR1 as LGHDT and CDR2 as YNNKEL (reference sequence). This CDR3 spans 15 amino acids. The CDR3, as DNA: TGTGCCAGCAGCCGCTTATCCAGGGGGCACACTGAAGCTTTCTTT. As protein: CASSRLSRGHTEAFF.

V is TRBV2 and J is TRBJ1-2; D is uncertain. Germline V lookup: CDR1 SNHLY, CDR2 FYNNEI. The CDR3 length is 10 residues. V lost 11 bases and J 6 bases, leaving 10 bases between the germline ends. This CDR3 is CAERGNGYTF. The CDR3 region has the DNA TGTGCCGAGCGAGGCAATGGCTACACCTTC.

The gene calls are TRBV10-1 and TRBJ2-7; TRBD2 aligns across 8 bases. The trim removed 7 bases at V and 2 bases at J, leaving 4 bases unmatched. CDR3 length: 13 residues. CDR1 and CDR2 from the germline V gene are WNHNN and SYGVQD (reference sequence). CDR3 protein: CASTGGPTYEQYF. The CDR3 DNA reads TGCGCCAGCACGGGGGGGCCTACCTACGAGCAGTACTTC.

The chain is built from TRBV12-3 or TRBV12-4 and TRBJ2-7, with D maybe TRBD2 (5 bases). Between the trimmed V and J ends, which lost 8 bases and 7 bases, there was a span of 15 bases. The CDR3 sequence is 12 residues long. The CDR3 sequence: CASGRPPGEQYF. In DNA form, the CDR3 reads TGTGCCAGCGGCAGGCCACCGGGGGAGCAGTACTTC.

This clone was counted only a few times. The chain carries TRBV4-1 and TRBJ1-1; TRBD1 matches 9 bases. The CDR3 is made up of 14 amino acids. From germline, CDR1 is MGHRA and CDR2 YSYEKL. J lost 1 base, V lost 4 bases, and 1 base had no gene match. The CDR3: CASSRGQGNTEAFF. The CDR3 coding sequence is TGCGCCAGCAGCCGGGGACAGGGGAACACTGAAGCTTTCTTT.

The rearrangement links TRBV7-6 to TRBJ1-1; a possible D gene is TRBD1 (5 bases). CDR3 length: 14 amino acids. Germline V gene sequence: CDR1 SGHVS, CDR2 FNYEAQ. V was clipped by 5 bases and J by 5 bases, with 15 bases between them. The DNA of the CDR3 is TGTGCCAGCAGCCCTGTTACTGGGGCGACTGAAGCTTTCTTT. Its protein is CASSPVTGATEAFF.

In nucleotides, the CDR3 is TGTGCCAGCAGCCCCGGGGGAGGGAACTACGAGCAGTACTTC. Translated, it gives CASSPGGGNYEQYF. The V call is TRBV7-3, the J call TRBJ2-7; the match to TRBD2 covers 7 bases. The CDR3 is 14 residues long. Germline V lookup: CDR1 SGHTA, CDR2 FQGTGA. V lost 5 bases, J lost 3 bases, and 7 bases stayed unmatched.

The rearrangement joins TRBV11-2 to TRBJ1-5; D gene unclear. Looked up from germline, CDR1 is SGHAT and CDR2 is FQNNGV. The V gene lost 1 base and the J gene lost 5 bases, with 6 bases spanning the gap. The CDR3 length is 13 residues. CDR3 nucleotide sequence: TGTGCCAGCAGCTTAGTCCAGGATCAGCCCCAGCATTTT. Translation: CASSLVQDQPQHF.